Each of the 9 T cell receptor beta chains below was sequenced from the same sample in a study of shared clonotypes between healthy human individuals. The protocol was immunoSEQ multiplex PCR, while the TCRdb copy is restricted to in-frame clones and leaves out a portion. This sample has millions of clones; approximately 94% occur once, and the top ten carry roughly 0.15%. Material for sequencing was naive CD4+ T cells sorted from blood. Subset specified: CD45RA+ positively selected. These receptors all stem from a man aged 18-30 years in good health.

This chain joins TRBV5-4 and TRBJ2-7; D may be TRBD1 or TRBD2 (5 bases each). Trimming cost V 5 bases and J 5 bases, with 17 bases left between them. The length of the CDR3 is 14 residues. From germline, CDR1 is SGHNT and CDR2 YYREEE (reference sequence). CDR3 amino acids: CASSIDRGLNEQYF. CDR3 DNA: TGTGCCAGCAGTATAGACAGAGGACTTAACGAGCAGTACTTC.

The chain employs TRBV6-5 and TRBJ2-1; a possible D gene is TRBD2 (5 bases). CDR3 size: 14 residues. CDR1 is MNHEY and CDR2 is SVGAGI in the germline V gene. Trimming took 8 bases from V and 1 from J, leaving 12 bases between them. The CDR3 is CASGSAYSYNEQFF. CDR3 DNA sequence: TGTGCCAGCGGTAGCGCCTATTCCTACAATGAGCAGTTCTTC.

J is TRBJ2-2 and V is TRBV7-8; D not resolved. Trimming removed 2 bases from V and 7 bases from J, with 17 bases in between. The CDR3 length is 16 residues. CDR1 SGHVS and CDR2 FQNEAQ come from the germline V gene. The CDR3, as DNA: TGTGCCAGCAGCTTAAGTCAGGTCCTAGTTAACGGGGAGCTGTTTTTT. Amino acids: CASSLSQVLVNGELFF.

This clone has a single count. The CDR3 reads CASRTRSDGTDTQYF. CDR3 DNA sequence: TGTGCCAGCCGCACGAGGAGCGATGGCACAGATACGCAGTATTTT. The chain has TRBV6-5 and TRBJ2-3; D is undetermined. Germline CDR1 and CDR2: MNHEY and SVGAGI. V was trimmed by 8 bases and J by 1 base, leaving 16 bases between them. The length of the CDR3 is 15 residues.

The count of this clone is one. The rearrangement links TRBV19 to TRBJ1-2; D is unresolved. The CDR3 totals 14 residues. V lost 6 bases and J lost 4, with 15 bases in between. Germline CDR1 is LNHDA and CDR2 is SQIVND (reference sequence). The CDR3 nucleotides are TGTGCCAGTAGCCCAGGCGTGGGCCTCTATGGCTACACCTTC. Its protein is CASSPGVGLYGYTF.

The chain is built from TRBV28 and TRBJ2-3; 10 bases agree with TRBD2. The ends lost 1 base at V and 1 base at J; junction bases unmatched: 2. CDR1 is MDHEN, CDR2 SYDVKM, per germline. The CDR3 is 16 residues long. This chain's CDR3 is CASSLFGTSGTDTQYF. The CDR3 DNA reads TGTGCCAGCAGTTTATTTGGGACTAGCGGCACAGATACGCAGTATTTT.

The chain has TRBV7-2 and TRBJ2-3; possible D gene TRBD2, 7 bases. Germline values: CDR1 SGHTA, CDR2 FQGNSA. V shed 2 bases and J shed 0 bases, with 21 bases lying between them. The CDR3 consists of 19 residues. The CDR3 spells CASSLSGGRSALSTDTQYF. The CDR3, as DNA: TGTGCCAGCAGCTTATCGGGGGGCCGGTCCGCACTTAGCACAGATACGCAGTATTTT. Complete variable domain (other parts from reference TRBV7-2 and TRBJ2-3): GAGVSQSPSNKVTEKGKDVELRCDPISGHTALYWYRQSLGQGLEFLIYFQGNSAPDKSGLPSDRFSAERTGGSVSTLTIQRTQQEDSAVYLCASSLSGGRSALSTDTQYFGPGTRLTVL.

V and J are TRBV4-1 and TRBJ2-3; weak D call: TRBD2 (5 bases). V dropped 2 bases and J dropped 1 base, with 16 bases sitting between them. The CDR3 has 17 amino acids. Germline V CDR1 and CDR2: MGHRA, YSYEKL. Here the CDR3 DNA reads TGCGCCAGCAGCCAATTTCCGACTATACGAGGCACAGATACGCAGTATTTT. This codes for CASSQFPTIRGTDTQYF.

The CDR3 DNA reads as TGCGCCAGCCGAAGGGACAGCCAAGAGACCCAGTACTTC. This translates into CASRRDSQETQYF. The chain links TRBV10-2 to TRBJ2-5; 7 bases map to TRBD1. The CDR3 is made up of 13 amino acids. From germline, CDR1 is WSHSY and CDR2 SAAADI. Trimming cost V 8 bases and J 1 base; bases outside gene matches: 4.